The T cell receptor beta chain under discussion was sequenced for a study of cytomegalovirus exposure and HLA in healthy donors. Study-level background: Counted in an early data release were tens of millions of unique TCRs from HLA-typed donors. Whole-study findings and limits: The sole available immune exposure information was CMV serostatus. In a later analysis, donors in an Asian-associated ancestry cluster reportedly had fewer N-insertions in productive TCRs than the cohort mean. Presence/absence analyses treated sequencing depth as roughly uniform across donors.

CDR1 is WNHNN, CDR2 SYGVQD, per germline (reference sequence). V was cut by 8 bases and J by 0 bases, with 26 bases left in between. This CDR3 is 19 amino acids long. With 60 Vbeta and 13 Jbeta primers, the PCR was carried out. Assay used: immunoSEQ multiplex PCR; TCRdb lists only in-frame clones, some missing. The sample records about 190,000 clones, about 81% being singletons. On this clone itself: Its antigen is unknown.

This chain connects TRBV10-1 to TRBJ2-1; tentatively, D is TRBD1 (6 bases). The material sequenced was PBMCs. The receptor was isolated from a man aged 25-45 years in good health and CMV-seropositive. CDR3 in DNA: TGCGCCAGCGACAAGGACAGTCCCGGGCCCCGATGCTCCTACAATGAGCAGTTCTTC. Amino acid sequence: CASDKDSPGPRCSYNEQFF.